This TCR beta chain was captured in a study of cytotoxic CD8 clonotypes in ibrutinib-treated CLL. Study information: Researchers reported 11 to 12 relapsed/refractory and about 15 treatment-naive patients, roughly 18 of them IGHV unmutated. Outcomes included around 25 partial and 2 complete responses; after median roughly 69 months, around 15 stayed remitted and roughly 12 progressed.

Produced via immunoSEQ multiplex PCR; TCRdb's table is partial and in-frame only. Here the sample spans about 140,000 clones, approximately 80% being singletons. Germline-derived CDR1 and CDR2 are MNHEY and SMNVEV (reference sequence). The CDR3 runs 15 residues. Between the trimmed V and J ends, which lost 2 bases and 0 bases, there was a span of 7 bases. A note on this clone: What it binds is not known.

General study points: Sustained-remission and progressing patients' sampling times differed. Upon ibrutinib response clonality rose, and upon progression it fell back toward baseline.

The origin of this receptor is a human donor with chronic lymphocytic leukemia. Sequencing was performed on PBMCs, taken after 36 months of ibrutinib treatment. The chain links TRBV27 to TRBJ2-2; D gene ambiguous. In DNA, the CDR3 is TGTGCCAGCAGTTTAGTAGTAGCGAACACCGGGGAGCTGTTTTTT. Translated: CASSLVVANTGELFF.